This T cell receptor beta chain comes out of a study of T cell responses to AZD1222 COVID-19 vaccine (dated by TCRdb to the early 2020s). In terms of the full investigation: TCR sequencing covered roughly 230 trial participants: 200 to 210 given two doses of AZD1222 and around 25 given two doses of MenACWY control vaccine. Trial participants were enrolled by age into 18-55, 56-69 and 70-plus year subgroups, with around 150, 28 and 57 TCR-sequenced participants respectively. The paper as a whole reports these results and caveats: Only five or six AZD1222 recipients were SARS-CoV-2 seropositive at baseline, limiting conclusions about previously exposed vaccinees. Participants were mostly white British, with more females than males. The authors suggested clonal diversity may have been underestimated. Epitopes outside the regions mutated in the B.1.351 and B.1.1.7 variants were reportedly recognized by nearly half of the unique spike-specific TCRs. Because no day 14 peak-response samples were available, the repertoires could be characterized only after the peak T cell response. A significant rise in spike-specific TCR breadth and depth was observed after two AZD1222 doses relative to day 0 and relative to MenACWY recipients. In the small 56-69-year group, the increase in depth fell short of significance, most likely because of low power. The vaccine-associated CD4 TCRs covered the entire spike protein, and the dominant responses fell in regions 160-218 and 743-854.

In light of the paper, this sample's time point label describes: about 28 days (+/-7) after the second vaccine dose. AZD1222 recipients whose second dose came at about 4 weeks and those whose second dose came at about 12 weeks were combined into one group, since spike-specific TCR depth and breadth did not differ between the two schedules. Samples from vaccinated people were obtained from the UK trials COV001 and COV002, which included a single-blind randomized controlled phase 2/3 trial of AZD1222 (ChAdOx1 nCoV-19) in healthy adults. Trial participant PBMC samples were collected at day 0 and day 28 after the second dose for TCRbeta chain sequencing. About this clone: The target of this receptor is not known. Nothing much larger sits one base from this clone, and base qualities are not available.

The CDR3 regions of human TCRbeta chains were analyzed by immunosequencing. The study's own analysis went as follows. Repertoire TCRs were checked for matches against a reference library of SARS-CoV-2-specific TCRs that had been generated using the MIRA antigen-specificity platform. Breadth was defined as the fraction of unique TCRs that were SARS-CoV-2-associated. Depth was defined as the fraction of total T cells that were SARS-CoV-2-associated. Using the MIRA data, each spike-specific TCR was mapped to the spike region that the TCR reacts to and placed in a CD4 or CD8 class. Log10-transformed breadth and depth values were compared by one-way ANOVA with Sidak's multiple comparisons tests. The table was pulled from immuneACCESS by TCRdb, which kept in-frame rearrangements only. Such tables lose some clones; where checked, under half of the loss comes from unresolved V genes, and the rest has no known cause. V and J calls plus clone size are reproduced from that table; the DNA served to infer D and trimming. The sample includes 150,000 or so clones, with approximately 91% observed a single time. Under 1.5% of the sample rests with the top ten.

The V end loses 3 bases and the J end loses 4 bases, and a stretch of 13 bases separates them. From the germline V gene, CDR1 is SGHRS and CDR2 is YFSETQ. Including the terminal cysteine and phenylalanine, the CDR3 comprises 14 residues. Only the CDR3 region is kept as DNA, spanning 42 bases read in frame from base 1. The specimen comprised peripheral blood, sampled 28 days after the second AZD1222 dose. Recombination joined TRBV5-1 with TRBJ1-2, with the identity of the D gene unclear. This receptor was taken from an adult who received the AZD1222 COVID-19 vaccine. The DNA is TGCGCCAGCAGCTGGGCCACGGGGAGCTATGGCTACACCTTC. The resulting protein is CASSWATGSYGYTF.